This T cell receptor (beta chain) was obtained from a study of lymphopenia after photon versus proton radiotherapy. Whole-study results and caveats: Under photons, naive T cells and diversity fell while effector/memory populations rose. Oligoclonal CD8+ Temra expansion after nadir drove photon patients' diversity drop. Better survival with proton therapy was suggested as possible, not demonstrated. A bigger post-nadir fall in TCR diversity correlated inversely with survival time in deceased patients.

In the case of this clone: Its antigen is not identified.

The CDR3 covers 15 residues. Trimming cost V 5 bases and J 5 bases, with 18 bases left between them. Germline V gives CDR1 MDHEN, CDR2 SYDVKM. TCRdb's table, derived via immunoSEQ multiplex PCR, lists solely in-frame clones and lacks some. Of 55,000 to 70,000 clones listed, about 90% are singletons. This clonotype was obtained from a woman aged 40 to 55 with cholangiocarcinoma. The sample consisted of peripheral blood, taken from a patient treated with photon-based radiotherapy. The chain couples TRBV28 to TRBJ1-1; tentatively, D is TRBD1 (6 bases). CDR3 sequence reads: CASSPWRGGMTEAFF. The DNA of the CDR3 is TGTGCCAGCAGTCCCTGGAGAGGGGGGATGACTGAAGCTTTCTTT.